The 18 T cell receptor beta chains reported below all come from one sample, sequenced in a study of CD8+CD57+ T cells in acquired aplastic anemia. In patients chosen for sequencing, flow cytometry had shown CD8+CD57+ cell expansion. Both TCR beta VDJ combination and CDR3 sequence profiling were carried out. Genomic DNA was the template for this profiling. MiXCR, run by TCRdb on the reads, gives a single entry per CDR3 protein. Of about 120,000 distinct CDR3 sequences detected, almost 40% appear once; the ten largest clones hold over 2%. The sample was sorted CD4+, CD8+, or CD8+CD57+ T cells (not recorded which) from PBMCs. These TCRs come from a human donor with aplastic anemia.

A word on this clonotype: The germline gene is not matched at one end of the junction; a read error may be the cause. The chain carries TRBV2 and TRBJ2-1, with TRBD2 identical over 8 bases. The CDR3 runs to 15 residues. CDR1 and CDR2 from the germline V gene are SNHLY and FYNNEI. CDR3 in amino acids: CATSDLSGRANEQFF. Here the CDR3 DNA reads TGTGCCACCAGTGATTTGAGCGGGAGAGCCAATGAGCAGTTCTTC.

V is TRBV20-1 and J is TRBJ2-7; TRBD2 agrees at 10 bases. The CDR3 covers 12 residues. Germline assignment: CDR1 DFQATT and CDR2 SNEGSKA (reference sequence). Trimming took 4 bases from V and 4 from J; bases not matched to a gene: 1. The CDR3 DNA reads as TGCAGTGCTACTAGCGGGGGTTACGAGCAGTACTTC. Translation gives CSATSGGYEQYF.

This clonotype has ten or more counts. The chain recombines TRBV5-8 with TRBJ2-5; D remains ambiguous. CDR1 and CDR2 (germline): SGHTS, YDEGEE. There are 14 residues in the CDR3. V dropped 7 bases and J dropped 5 bases, with 18 bases sitting between them. Here the CDR3 reads CASGSHIPSETQYF. The CDR3 nucleotides are TGTGCCAGCGGCAGTCATATCCCAAGTGAGACCCAGTACTTC.

The table lists this clonotype with many counts. The rearrangement joins TRBV5-1 to TRBJ1-1, with 9 bases aligning to TRBD1. CDR1 and CDR2 from the germline V gene are SGHRS and YFSETQ. With 3 bases clipped from V and 1 base from J, the junction kept 7 bases outside the gene matches. This CDR3 has 16 residues. DNA for the CDR3: TGCGCCAGCAGCTCGAACCCGGGACAGGGGAACACTGAAGCTTTCTTT. Translation gives CASSSNPGQGNTEAFF.

The chain is built from TRBV2 and TRBJ2-1; D is possibly TRBD1 (6 bases). V shed 7 bases and J shed 0 bases, with 16 bases lying between them. The CDR3 covers 16 residues. The germline CDR1 and CDR2 sequences are SNHLY and FYNNEI. The CDR3 DNA is TGTGCCAGCACCACGTTTGACAGGAGCTCCTACAATGAGCAGTTCTTC. Translating gives CASTTFDRSSYNEQFF. The variable domain in full, with the rest retrieved from reference TRBV2 and TRBJ2-1, is EPEVTQTPSHQVTQMGQEVILRCVPISNHLYFYWYRQILGQKVEFLVSFYNNEISEKSEIFDDQFSVERPDGSNFTLKIRSTKLEDSAMYFCASTTFDRSSYNEQFFGPGTRLTVL.

This clonotype occurred many times. The chain combines TRBV20-1 with TRBJ1-1; the D gene is possibly TRBD1 (6 bases). Deletions cut 3 bases from V and 4 bases from J, with 12 bases between. This CDR3 has 13 amino acids. CDR1 and CDR2 from the germline V gene are DFQATT and SNEGSKA (reference sequence). Here the CDR3 DNA reads TGCAGTGCTAGCAGGGGAGGAAGCACTGAAGCTTTCTTT. Translation: CSASRGGSTEAFF.

The rearrangement uses TRBV10-3 and TRBJ2-2; the D gene is possibly TRBD1 (5 bases). V was cut by 7 bases and J by 3 bases, with 6 bases left in between. This CDR3 is 12 amino acids long. The germline gives CDR1 ENHRY, CDR2 SYGVKD. The CDR3 protein is CAIKGDTGELFF. Here the CDR3 DNA reads TGTGCCATCAAAGGGGACACCGGGGAGCTGTTTTTT.

V is TRBV9 and J is TRBJ1-2, with D hard to call. This CDR3 is built from 13 residues. CDR1 is SGDLS, CDR2 YYNGEE, per germline. Trimming removed 4 bases from V and 1 base from J, with 8 bases in between. CDR3 in amino acids: CASSPDNNYGYTF. The CDR3 nucleotides read TGTGCCAGCAGCCCCGACAATAACTATGGCTACACCTTC.

This clonotype appeared many times. The CDR3 loop is CASSLSRGLSNTEAFF. DNA for the CDR3: TGTGCCAGCAGCCTAAGTAGGGGGCTCTCGAACACTGAAGCTTTCTTT. The chain links TRBV7-2 to TRBJ1-1; 7 nucleotides line up with TRBD1. The CDR3 loop spans 16 amino acids. Looked up from germline, CDR1 is SGHTA and CDR2 is FQGNSA. V lost 5 bases to trimming and J lost 1 base; unmatched junction nucleotides: 10.

As concerns this clonotype: A read error may account for a junction end that differs from germline. The chain is built from TRBV10-1 and TRBJ2-7; tentatively, D is TRBD1 (6 bases). Germline lookup yields CDR1 WNHNN and CDR2 SYGVQD (reference sequence). The CDR3 consists of 14 residues. CDR3 amino acids: CAISAQGYPYEQYF. The CDR3 DNA is TGTGCCATCAGCGCACAGGGTTACCCCTACGAGCAGTACTTC.

The chain recombines TRBV6-1 with TRBJ1-5; no definite D call. This CDR3 spans 14 amino acids. Germline-derived CDR1 and CDR2 are MNHNS and SASEGT. The V gene lost 2 bases and the J gene lost 7 bases, with 12 bases spanning the gap. CDR3 nucleotide sequence: TGTGCCAGCAGTGAATCCCCCCTCCGGCAGCCCCAGCATTTT. Encoded protein: CASSESPLRQPQHF.

This clonotype has a count of ten or more. The gene calls are TRBV6-1 and TRBJ1-6; D remains ambiguous. V lost 6 bases and J 15 bases, leaving 18 bases between the germline ends. CDR3 length equals 13 residues. The germline V gene encodes CDR1 MNHNS and CDR2 SASEGT. CDR3 amino acids: CASSPQIIKVLHF. For the CDR3, the DNA is TGTGCCAGCAGCCCCCAGATCATTAAGGTCCTCCACTTT.

This clonotype was counted only a few times. The chain recombines TRBV20-1 with TRBJ1-1; D gene uncertain. Germline V gene lookup returns CDR1 DFQATT and CDR2 SNEGSKA (reference sequence). This CDR3 has 13 amino acids. CDR3 region: CSGRARLNTEAFF. The DNA for the CDR3 is TGCAGCGGAAGAGCGCGATTGAACACTGAAGCTTTCTTT.

Many counts were recorded for this clonotype. The chain employs TRBV29-1 and TRBJ2-2, with a weak D call TRBD2 (5 bases). V was trimmed by 7 bases and J by 5 bases, leaving 14 bases between them. The germline gives CDR1 SQVTM, CDR2 ANQGSEA. The CDR3 spans 13 residues. The CDR3 DNA is TGCAGCGCTGACGAGGGTAATACCGGGGAGCTGTTTTTT. Translation gives CSADEGNTGELFF.

The J gene is TRBJ1-2, the V gene TRBV19, with D unclear. V lost 5 bases to trimming and J lost 6 bases, with 10 bases between them. CDR3 length: 12 amino acids. From germline, CDR1 is LNHDA and CDR2 SQIVND (reference sequence). CDR3: CASSEVSDGYTF. Here the CDR3 DNA reads TGTGCCAGTAGTGAGGTTTCAGATGGCTACACCTTC.

This clonotype was seen a few times. The rearrangement uses TRBV9 and TRBJ2-3; TRBD2 might be the D (5 bases). Between the trimmed V and J ends, which lost 3 bases and 6 bases, there was a span of 17 bases. The length of the CDR3 is 15 residues. CDR1 and CDR2 (germline): SGDLS, YYNGEE. Written as DNA, the CDR3 is TGTGCCAGCAGCGATACTAGACGGAGCTACGATACGCAGTATTTT. Amino acids: CASSDTRRSYDTQYF.

Concerning this clonotype itself: Possible read error: a much larger clone is one base away. The chain is built from TRBV6-6 and TRBJ2-3, with D possibly matching TRBD2 (6 bases). From germline, CDR1 is MNHNY and CDR2 SVGAGI (reference sequence). This CDR3 is 15 amino acids long. The V gene lost 7 bases and the J gene lost 8 bases, with 22 bases spanning the gap. The CDR3 protein is CASTPGTLNRGTQYF. The CDR3 nucleotides read TGTGCCAGCACCCCCGGGACTCTAAATCGGGGTACGCAGTATTTT.

The chain couples TRBV7-2 to TRBJ2-3; D is undetermined. Per the germline V gene, CDR1 is SGHTA and CDR2 is FQGNSA. The CDR3 has 13 residues. The V and J ends lost 5 bases and 2 bases respectively, with 8 bases between them. The CDR3 loop is CASSPSATDTQYF. In nucleotides, the CDR3 is TGTGCCAGCAGCCCGTCTGCCACAGATACGCAGTATTTT. The full variable domain, with the rest looked up from reference TRBV7-2 and TRBJ2-3, is GAGVSQSPSNKVTEKGKDVELRCDPISGHTALYWYRQSLGQGLEFLIYFQGNSAPDKSGLPSDRFSAERTGGSVSTLTIQRTQQEDSAVYLCASSPSATDTQYFGPGTRLTVL.